The 20 T cell receptor beta chains listed next were all sequenced from one sample in a study of blood T cell repertoires in COVID-19. Sequencing was performed with immunoSEQ multiplex PCR; in TCRdb, only in-frame clones are kept and a portion is missing. The data contain over 150,000 clones, just under 90% of them seen just once; the ten biggest clones take up around 13%. Material for sequencing was peripheral blood. The source of these receptors is a woman between 65 and 79 years old with COVID-19, enrolled during active disease.

This clone was seen once. The chain has TRBV20-1 and TRBJ2-7; 9 bases fit TRBD2. Germline lookup yields CDR1 DFQATT and CDR2 SNEGSKA (reference sequence). V trimming: 6 bases; J trimming: 4 bases; junction bases outside the gene matches: 10. The CDR3 is 14 amino acids. The CDR3 here is CSASGTSSPYEQYF. Here the CDR3 DNA reads TGCAGTGCAAGTGGGACTAGCTCTCCTTACGAGCAGTACTTC.

This chain joins TRBV6-5 and TRBJ2-1; TRBD1 might be the D (6 bases). Germline V gene sequence: CDR1 MNHEY, CDR2 SVGAGI. This CDR3 comprises 15 residues. Trimming took 6 bases from V and 0 from J, leaving 12 bases between them. CDR3 DNA sequence: TGTGCCAGCAGCCGGAGACAGGACTCCTACAATGAGCAGTTCTTC. Translation gives CASSRRQDSYNEQFF.

This clone was seen once. The chain has TRBV4-1 and TRBJ1-6; D is possibly TRBD1 (6 bases). This CDR3 region has 16 residues. Germline lookup yields CDR1 MGHRA and CDR2 YSYEKL. The ends were cut back, 1 base at V and 9 bases at J, with 16 bases in the middle. CDR3 region: CASSQGLQQGFSPLHF. CDR3 DNA: TGCGCCAGCAGCCAAGGCCTACAACAGGGATTTTCACCCCTCCACTTT.

This rearrangement joins TRBV4-1 to TRBJ2-7; 7 nucleotides align to TRBD2. J lost 0 bases, V lost 0 bases, and 5 bases had no gene match. The CDR3 is 16 amino acids. Per the germline V gene, CDR1 is MGHRA and CDR2 is YSYEKL. DNA of the CDR3: TGCGCCAGCAGCCAAGATCGGGGGGACCTCTCCTACGAGCAGTACTTC. Its protein is CASSQDRGDLSYEQYF.

The chain carries TRBV18 and TRBJ2-2, with a possible D match to TRBD1 (6 bases). Trimming removed 0 bases from V and 1 base from J, with 9 bases in between. The CDR3 covers 16 residues. CDR1 and CDR2 (germline): KGHSH, LQKENI. The CDR3 DNA reads as TGTGCCAGCTCACCACCTCAGGGGCGGAACACCGGGGAGCTGTTTTTT. It specifies CASSPPQGRNTGELFF.

The CDR3 sequence is CASSSIGQGMLGNTIYF. The CDR3, as DNA: TGTGCCAGCAGCTCAATCGGACAGGGGATGTTAGGAAACACCATATATTTT. V is TRBV4-2 and J is TRBJ1-3, with TRBD1 matching over 9 bases. CDR1 and CDR2 from the germline V gene are LGHNA and YNFKEQ. V shed 5 bases, J shed 4 bases, and the junction held 12 bases outside the gene matches. The CDR3 totals 17 residues.

This chain uses TRBV5-1 with TRBJ1-1; D not resolved. CDR3 length equals 13 residues. Germline V gene lookup returns CDR1 SGHRS and CDR2 YFSETQ. The V gene lost 0 bases and the J gene lost 11 bases, with 14 bases spanning the gap. The CDR3 nucleotides read TGCGCCAGCAGCTTGGACAGACCCGATGGGGCTTTCTTT. The encoded protein is CASSLDRPDGAFF.

This clone was seen just once. The chain uses TRBV4-1 and TRBJ1-3, with 11 bases fitting TRBD1. Trimming at V came to 3 bases and at J to 6 bases, leaving 4 bases not matched to a gene. The CDR3 runs 15 residues. Germline loops: CDR1 MGHRA, CDR2 YSYEKL. CDR3 residues: CASSHGGQGVNTIYF. Written as DNA, the CDR3 is TGCGCCAGCAGCCATGGGGGACAGGGGGTAAACACCATATATTTT.

As DNA, the CDR3 is TGTGCCAGCTCCATAGGGGGGGAGAACACTGAAGCTTTCTTT. Protein: CASSIGGENTEAFF. The chain combines TRBV18 with TRBJ1-1; D might be TRBD1 (6 bases). The V gene's germline CDR1 is KGHSH and CDR2 LQKENI. The CDR3 consists of 14 residues. The V and J ends lost 6 bases and 1 base respectively, with 12 bases between them.

The gene calls are TRBV6-5 and TRBJ2-7; D uncertain. The CDR3 is made up of 13 amino acids. Germline lookup yields CDR1 MNHEY and CDR2 SVGAGI. V dropped 9 bases and J dropped 4 bases, with 16 bases sitting between them. CDR3 sequence: CASERELRYEQYF. In DNA, the CDR3 is TGTGCCAGTGAGCGAGAGTTAAGGTACGAGCAGTACTTC.

As concerns this clone: A much bigger clone sits one base away, suggesting this may be a read error. The gene calls are TRBV6-5 and TRBJ2-7; 10 nucleotides align to TRBD1. The J segment lost 1 base and the V segment lost 6 bases, leaving 3 bases of the junction unmatched. The CDR3 is 14 residues long. Germline V gives CDR1 MNHEY, CDR2 SVGAGI. The CDR3 bases are TGTGCCAGCAGACCGGGACAGGGGTCCTACGAGCAGTACTTC. It encodes CASRPGQGSYEQYF.

V is TRBV5-1 and J is TRBJ2-3, with D tentatively TRBD2 (6 bases). There are 15 residues in the CDR3. Deletions cut 4 bases from V and 4 bases from J, with 16 bases between. Germline CDR1 and CDR2: SGHRS and YFSETQ. CDR3 sequence (DNA): TGCGCCAGCAGCACGACTAGAGGCGTGGCAGATACGCAGTATTTT. It is translated as CASSTTRGVADTQYF.

The rearrangement uses TRBV6-1 and TRBJ2-3; perhaps TRBD2 as D (5 bases). Germline lookup yields CDR1 MNHNS and CDR2 SASEGT. V lost 3 bases and J 2 bases, leaving 12 bases between the germline ends. The CDR3 runs 15 residues. The CDR3 spells CASSDRDRVTDTQYF. In nucleotides, the CDR3 is TGTGCCAGCAGTGACCGGGATAGGGTCACAGATACGCAGTATTTT.

The chain combines TRBV9 with TRBJ1-4; no clear D gene. This CDR3 contains 14 residues. Germline CDR1 SGDLS, CDR2 YYNGEE. V lost 2 bases and J 4 bases, leaving 9 bases between the germline ends. The CDR3 nucleotides read TGTGCCAGCAGCGTGGGTCAGGTTAATGAAAAACTGTTTTTT. Translated, it gives CASSVGQVNEKLFF.

The CDR3 spells CASSPLASGEAFF. CDR3 coding DNA: TGTGCCAGCAGCCCCCTGGCCTCTGGTGAAGCTTTCTTT. The J gene is TRBJ1-1, the V gene TRBV6-5; D gene uncertain. CDR3 size: 13 residues. In germline, CDR1 is MNHEY, CDR2 SVGAGI. V was shortened by 6 bases and J by 7 bases, with 15 bases between the two germline ends.

This chain joins TRBV4-2 and TRBJ1-2; D unclear. The CDR3 totals 17 residues. V lost 4 bases and J 8 bases, leaving 26 bases between the germline ends. In germline, CDR1 is LGHNA, CDR2 YNFKEQ. CDR3 in amino acids: CASSPEGRVGVAAGYTF. The CDR3, as DNA: TGTGCCAGCAGCCCCGAGGGCCGGGTCGGTGTCGCGGCCGGCTACACCTTC.

The rearrangement joins TRBV18 to TRBJ1-1; D unresolved. The CDR3 extends over 13 amino acids. The germline CDR1 and CDR2 sequences are KGHSH and LQKENI. V was trimmed by 6 bases and J by 1 base, leaving 9 bases between them. CDR3 sequence (DNA): TGTGCCAGCTCCCCGGGATGGAACACTGAAGCTTTCTTT. Protein product: CASSPGWNTEAFF. Looking up the rest from reference TRBV18 and TRBJ1-1 gives the full variable domain: NAGVMQNPRHLVRRRGQEARLRCSPMKGHSHVYWYRQLPEEGLKFMVYLQKENIIDESGMPKERFSAEFPKEGPSILRIQQVVRGDSAAYFCASSPGWNTEAFFGQGTRLTVV.

The chain recombines TRBV10-3 with TRBJ2-1; 9 bases align to TRBD2. CDR1 ENHRY and CDR2 SYGVKD come from the germline V gene. This CDR3 comprises 14 residues. The V and J ends lost 4 bases and 5 bases, in that order; junction bases with no gene match: 3. The CDR3 DNA follows: TGTGCCATCAGTGGAATAGCGGGGGACAATGAGCAGTTCTTC. It encodes CAISGIAGDNEQFF.

The chain uses TRBV28 and TRBJ1-2, with 7 bases identical to TRBD1. This CDR3 is built from 14 residues. CDR1 is MDHEN, CDR2 SYDVKM, per germline. V lost 4 bases to trimming and J lost 8 bases; unmatched junction nucleotides: 10. Here the CDR3 DNA reads TGTGCCAGCAGTTCGACGACAGGGATAAGAGGCTACACCTTC. The encoded protein is CASSSTTGIRGYTF.

The genes are TRBV3-1 (or the pseudogene TRBV3-2) and TRBJ1-4; 10 bases are shared with TRBD1. Trimming cost V 1 base and J 10 bases; bases outside gene matches: 9. Germline CDR1 and CDR2: LGHDT and YNNKEL (reference sequence). The CDR3 covers 16 residues. The CDR3 spells CASSQGVWDRGRKLFF. CDR3 nucleotide sequence: TGTGCCAGCAGCCAAGGAGTGTGGGACAGGGGCCGAAAACTGTTTTTT.